Listed below are T cell receptor beta chains from one sample, sequenced in a study of OX40 agonist ivuxolimab in advanced cancers. This table comes from immunoSEQ multiplex PCR, and its TCRdb copy is limited to in-frame clones, with some not included. The data hold 38,000 or so clones, with more than 70% observed a single time. The sample in question was CD4+ or CD8+ T cells sorted from blood, obtained in a trial of the OX40 agonist ivuxolimab. The receptors were gathered from an adult with an advanced solid tumor such as melanoma, head and neck, liver or kidney cancer. CDR3s include the opening cysteine and the closing phenylalanine or tryptophan. Each record gives: J gene, V gene, D gene, clone size, CDR3 protein, CDR3 DNA. D genes are given only for firm matches. The size field is filled for only some rows; it gives once, few, many or a size class.

j_call: TRBJ2-7; v_call: TRBV6-5; d_call: NA; clone_size: NA; cdr3_aa: CASSESSSYEQYF; cdr3_nt: TGTGCCAGCAGTGAATCAAGCTCCTACGAGCAGTACTTC
j_call: TRBJ1-4; v_call: TRBV19; d_call: TRBD1; clone_size: NA; cdr3_aa: CASRLTGDNEKLFF; cdr3_nt: TGTGCCAGTAGACTCACAGGGGATAATGAAAAACTGTTTTTT
j_call: TRBJ2-1; v_call: TRBV4-2; d_call: TRBD2; clone_size: once; cdr3_aa: CASSQASGIDNEQFF; cdr3_nt: TGTGCCAGCAGCCAAGCTAGCGGGATTGACAATGAGCAGTTCTTC
j_call: TRBJ2-1; v_call: TRBV28; d_call: TRBD2; clone_size: NA; cdr3_aa: CASLLAGFNEQFF; cdr3_nt: TGTGCCAGCTTACTAGCGGGTTTCAATGAGCAGTTCTTC
j_call: TRBJ2-3; v_call: TRBV11-3; d_call: NA; clone_size: NA; cdr3_aa: CASSLRGVTDTQYF; cdr3_nt: TGTGCCAGCAGCCTTCGAGGGGTCACAGATACGCAGTATTTT
j_call: TRBJ1-4; v_call: TRBV6-5; d_call: NA; clone_size: NA; cdr3_aa: CASRLRVGRGEKLFF; cdr3_nt: TGTGCCAGCAGGCTTAGGGTGGGGAGAGGGGAAAAACTGTTTTTT
j_call: TRBJ2-1; v_call: TRBV9; d_call: NA; clone_size: NA; cdr3_aa: CASSPMTIYNEQFF; cdr3_nt: TGTGCCAGCAGCCCCATGACTATTTACAATGAGCAGTTCTTC
j_call: TRBJ2-1; v_call: TRBV10-3; d_call: TRBD2; clone_size: NA; cdr3_aa: CAISERLAGDGEQFF; cdr3_nt: TGTGCCATCAGTGAGAGACTAGCGGGAGACGGTGAGCAGTTCTTC
j_call: TRBJ2-3; v_call: TRBV30; d_call: TRBD1; clone_size: NA; cdr3_aa: CAWRGKTGGRGDTQYF; cdr3_nt: TGTGCCTGGAGGGGCAAGACAGGGGGCAGGGGAGATACGCAGTATTTT
j_call: TRBJ2-1; v_call: TRBV10-3; d_call: NA; clone_size: NA; cdr3_aa: CAISESRERLSSYNEQFF; cdr3_nt: TGTGCCATCAGTGAGTCCCGGGAGCGGTTGAGCTCCTACAATGAGCAGTTCTTC
j_call: TRBJ1-1; v_call: TRBV7-8; d_call: NA; clone_size: NA; cdr3_aa: CASTLSDHPEAFF; cdr3_nt: TGTGCCAGCACCCTTTCGGACCACCCTGAAGCTTTCTTT
j_call: TRBJ2-5; v_call: TRBV6-5; d_call: TRBD1; clone_size: NA; cdr3_aa: CASSYGGTGGEETQYF; cdr3_nt: TGTGCCAGCAGTTACGGGGGGACAGGGGGCGAAGAGACCCAGTACTTC
j_call: TRBJ1-2; v_call: TRBV5-4; d_call: NA; clone_size: NA; cdr3_aa: CASSDRDPSQGYGYTF; cdr3_nt: TGTGCCAGCAGCGACCGGGACCCCAGCCAGGGCTATGGCTACACCTTC